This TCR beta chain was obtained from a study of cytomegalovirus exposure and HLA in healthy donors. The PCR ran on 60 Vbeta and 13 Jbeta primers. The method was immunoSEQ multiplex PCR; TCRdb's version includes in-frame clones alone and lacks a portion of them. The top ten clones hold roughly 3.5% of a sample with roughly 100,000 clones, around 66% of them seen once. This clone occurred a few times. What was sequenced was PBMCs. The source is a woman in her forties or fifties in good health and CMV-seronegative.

The CDR3 coding sequence is TGTGCCAGCAGCTTAGGAGGTCTATCCCCAAGGCTGTTTTTT. It codes for CASSLGGLSPRLFF. The V call is TRBV7-8, the J call TRBJ2-2; D remains ambiguous. Germline V gene data show CDR1 as SGHVS and CDR2 as FQNEAQ. This CDR3 is built from 14 residues. Trimming cost V 1 base and J 13 bases, with 16 bases left between them.